These 17 T cell receptor beta chains share one sample of origin, sequenced in a study of T-cell memory formation after mild COVID-19 (dated by TCRdb to the early 2020s). The library came from 5' RACE. The sequencer listed for this sample is Illumina NovaSeq 6000. In TCRdb, the public reads were trimmed at Q25 with fastp and aligned with MiXCR, with productive beta chains retained. Rows matching on CDR3 protein sequence are summarized as one entry with the most common DNA and genes. The sample records about 470,000 distinct CDR3 sequences, 15% to 20% of which are singletons. The ten largest account for over 9% of the sample. The sample taken for sequencing was PBMCs or a T cell subset sorted from them (not recorded which). The receptors come from an adult woman who had mild COVID-19 (a few samples of this study predate the infection). The sample titles of this study are shuffled in the database, so cell type and time point are left out; the donor was told from shared clones.

There are a few counts of this clonotype. The V call is TRBV6-6, the J call TRBJ2-5; a weak D match, TRBD2 (5 bases). V lost 10 bases to trimming and J lost 3 bases, with 15 bases between them. CDR3 length: 13 amino acids. The germline V gene has CDR1 MNHNY and CDR2 SVGAGI (reference sequence). The CDR3 is CATRTAGKETQYF. The CDR3 nucleotides read TGTGCCACCAGGACTGCCGGTAAAGAGACCCAGTACTTC.

This clonotype came up a few times. V gene TRBV12-3 or TRBV12-4 combines with J gene TRBJ1-4; possible D gene TRBD1, 6 bases. This CDR3 spans 14 amino acids. Deletions cut 4 bases from V and 7 bases from J, with 13 bases between. The DNA for the CDR3 is TGTGCCAGCAGTTACAGGGAAGGACGTGAAAAACTGTTTTTT. Amino acid sequence: CASSYREGREKLFF.

V is TRBV15 and J is TRBJ1-1; D call uncertain. This CDR3 contains 14 residues. Germline-derived CDR1 and CDR2 are LNHNV and YYDKDF (reference sequence). The V end lost 2 bases, the J end lost 0 bases, and 7 bases lay between the germline ends. For the CDR3, the DNA is TGTGCCACCAGCAGAAGCAGTCTGAACACTGAAGCTTTCTTT. It is translated as CATSRSSLNTEAFF. The whole variable domain, remainder taken from reference TRBV15 and TRBJ1-1, is DAMVIQNPRYQVTQFGKPVTLSCSQTLNHNVMYWYQQKSSQAPKLLFHYYDKDFNNEADTPDNFQSRRPNTSFCFLDIRSPGLGDTAMYLCATSRSSLNTEAFFGQGTRLTVV.

The rearrangement uses TRBV19 and TRBJ2-2; D is unresolved. In germline, CDR1 is LNHDA, CDR2 SQIVND (reference sequence). V was cut by 1 base and J by 6 bases, with 6 bases left in between. The CDR3 is made up of 13 amino acids. The CDR3 sequence: CASSIVASGELFF. The CDR3 coding sequence is TGTGCCAGTAGTATAGTAGCCTCCGGGGAGCTGTTTTTT.

A few counts support this clonotype. In DNA, the CDR3 is TGCGCCAGCAGCTTGTCCCCCGGGGGGCAGACAGATACGCAGTATTTT. The encoded protein is CASSLSPGGQTDTQYF. The rearrangement joins TRBV5-1 to TRBJ2-3; D may be TRBD2 (7 bases). The CDR3 runs 16 residues. CDR1 and CDR2 from the germline V gene are SGHRS and YFSETQ. The V and J ends lost 1 base and 3 bases respectively, with 15 bases between them.

The J gene is TRBJ1-1, the V gene TRBV7-9; 8 nucleotides align to TRBD1. Per germline, CDR1 SEHNR and CDR2 FQNEAQ (reference sequence). This CDR3 has 16 amino acids. V lost 3 bases, J lost 2 bases, and 8 bases stayed unmatched. The CDR3: CASSLGTDRVNTEAFF. The DNA for the CDR3 is TGTGCCAGCAGCTTGGGGACGGACAGGGTTAACACTGAAGCTTTCTTT.

This rearrangement joins TRBV6-1 to TRBJ1-6; TRBD1 is a possible D gene (6 bases). V lost 8 bases to trimming and J lost 7 bases, with 18 bases between them. The CDR3 has 15 amino acids. CDR1 and CDR2 from the germline V gene are MNHNS and SASEGT. For the CDR3, the DNA is TGTGCCAGCGTCTACTCCGGGACAAGGAATTCACCCCTCCACTTT. Amino acids: CASVYSGTRNSPLHF.

This clonotype has at least ten counts. One end of the junction does not line up with germline, which may come from a read error. The genes are TRBV12-3 or TRBV12-4 and TRBJ1-1; maybe TRBD1 (5 bases). The CDR3 spans 13 residues. Written as DNA, the CDR3 is TGTGCTAGCAGCCGGGGGGTGAACACTGAAGCTTTCTTT. This encodes CASSRGVNTEAFF.

The CDR3 here is CAARTVNQPQHF. CDR3 DNA: TGTGCCGCCCGGACGGTTAATCAGCCCCAGCATTTT. The V gene is TRBV6-2 or TRBV6-3, the J gene TRBJ1-5; no reliable D call. The CDR3 is made up of 12 amino acids. Trimming shortened V by 11 bases and J by 4 bases, and 12 bases separated the two germline ends. Per the germline V gene, CDR1 is MNHEY and CDR2 is SVGEGT.

Only a few counts were recorded for this clonotype. V and J are TRBV24-1 and TRBJ2-2; 12 bases agree with TRBD1. The V segment lost 3 bases and the J segment 4 bases; nucleotides outside the gene matches: 11. Per the germline V gene, CDR1 is KGHDR and CDR2 is SFDVKD. This CDR3 has 19 amino acids. CDR3 in amino acids: CATSDPAVGTGGFTGELFF. CDR3 in DNA: TGTGCCACCAGTGATCCCGCCGTAGGGACAGGGGGCTTCACCGGGGAGCTGTTTTTT.

CDR3 coding DNA: TGCAGTGGCCGGACCACAGATACGCAGTATTTT. As protein: CSGRTTDTQYF. This rearrangement joins TRBV20-1 to TRBJ2-3; D is unclear. V was cut by 7 bases and J by 2 bases, with 7 bases left in between. The CDR3 extends over 11 amino acids. From germline, CDR1 is DFQATT and CDR2 SNEGSKA (reference sequence).

This clonotype was found a few times. V is TRBV9 and J is TRBJ2-1; TRBD2 agrees at 11 bases. This CDR3 has 17 amino acids. The J segment lost 8 bases and the V segment lost 4 bases, leaving 14 bases of the junction unmatched. Germline assignment: CDR1 SGDLS and CDR2 YYNGEE. The CDR3 bases are TGTGCCAGCAGCCCACTAGCGGGAGTTTCCTCAATGGATGAGCAGTTCTTC. Amino acids: CASSPLAGVSSMDEQFF.

This clonotype was counted only a few times. J is TRBJ2-1 and V is TRBV4-3; no definite D call. Germline V CDR1 and CDR2: LGHNA, YSLEER. The CDR3 has 14 amino acids. Trimming took off 0 bases at V and 8 bases at J, with 11 bases between the two ends. CDR3: CASSQEWTDDEQFF. The CDR3 coding sequence is TGCGCCAGCAGCCAAGAGTGGACCGACGATGAGCAGTTCTTC.

The sample holds many counts of this clonotype. This chain joins TRBV7-8 and TRBJ2-7, with 13 bases that match TRBD2. CDR1 is SGHVS and CDR2 is FQNEAQ in the germline V gene. V was clipped by 4 bases and J by 3 bases; unmatched bases: 9. The CDR3 sequence is 17 residues long. The DNA for the CDR3 is TGTGCCAGCAGCTCGCATGGGAGGACTAGCGGGAGCTACGAGCAGTACTTC. Encoded protein: CASSSHGRTSGSYEQYF.

This clonotype was seen a few times. J is TRBJ2-3 and V is TRBV11-2; 8 bases match TRBD1. Germline V CDR1 and CDR2: SGHAT, FQNNGV. The V gene end was trimmed by 4 bases and the J gene end by 6 bases; junction bases not matched to a gene: 9. The CDR3 length is 15 residues. This chain's CDR3 is CASSSQSQGADTQYF. The CDR3 region has the DNA TGTGCCAGCAGCTCGCAATCTCAGGGGGCGGATACGCAGTATTTT.

In its sample, this clonotype was seen a few times. The chain employs TRBV7-2 and TRBJ1-6; 8 bases fit TRBD1. V was pared by 7 bases and J by 10 bases, with 6 bases of the junction left unmatched. Germline V gene lookup returns CDR1 SGHTA and CDR2 FQGNSA. This CDR3 is built from 13 residues. Here the CDR3 DNA reads TGTGCCAGCAACCCGGGACAGGCGTCACCCCTCCACTTT. Translating gives CASNPGQASPLHF.

This chain links TRBV5-1 with TRBJ2-3; tentatively, D is TRBD1 (5 bases). V shed 1 base and J shed 4 bases, with 16 bases lying between them. This CDR3 spans 16 amino acids. Germline V CDR1 and CDR2: SGHRS, YFSETQ. The CDR3: CASSLSLSQGADTQYF. CDR3 nucleotide sequence: TGCGCCAGCAGCTTGTCCCTCTCGCAGGGTGCAGATACGCAGTATTTT.